The 31 T cell receptor beta chains below all came from one sample that was sequenced in a study of human T cells and chemical hapten exposure. Time point here: patch test 2, 6 weeks after DPC sensitization. Treatment reported: therapeutic diphenylcyclopropenone sensitization with weekly scalp DPC. From the RACE reads, TCRdb called clonotypes with MiXCR, one entry per CDR3 protein. The sample records some 350,000 distinct CDR3 sequences, about 6.3% being singletons. The sequenced sample was whole blood, obtained in connection with sensitization to the hapten diphenylcyclopropenone (DPC). These receptors all stem from a woman aged 18-29 years with alopecia areata. Some clones in this sample may be carry-over from other donors' samples.

This clonotype was seen repeatedly, ten times or more. This chain connects TRBV28 to TRBJ1-2, with D perhaps matching TRBD1 (5 bases). Trimming removed 4 bases at V and 2 bases at J, with 14 bases between. Per the germline V gene, CDR1 is MDHEN and CDR2 is SYDVKM. CDR3 length equals 15 residues. CDR3 region: CASSYPNTGNYGYTF. As DNA, the CDR3 is TGTGCCAGCAGTTATCCTAACACAGGCAACTATGGCTACACCTTC.

At least ten counts were recorded for this clonotype. This sequence joins TRBV3-1 and TRBJ1-2; a possible D gene is TRBD1 (5 bases). The germline CDR1 and CDR2 sequences are LGHDT and YNNKEL (reference sequence). The CDR3 loop spans 15 amino acids. V lost 7 bases and J lost 1, with 16 bases in between. The CDR3 region is CASKGEGLSNYGYTF. The DNA of the CDR3 is TGTGCCAGCAAAGGAGAGGGGCTAAGTAACTATGGCTACACCTTC. Looking up the rest from reference TRBV3-1 and TRBJ1-2 gives the full variable domain: DTAVSQTPKYLVTQMGNDKSIKCEQNLGHDTMYWYKQDSKKFLKIMFSYNNKELIINETVPNRFSPKSPDKAHLNLHINSLELGDSAVYFCASKGEGLSNYGYTFGSGTRLTVV.

Comment on this clonotype: No conserved phenylalanine or tryptophan is present at the end of the CDR3, so a read error is the likely explanation. V usage is TRBV24-1 and J usage is TRBJ2-3; D is unresolved. Germline assignment: CDR1 KGHDR and CDR2 SFDVKD. The CDR3 loop spans 15 amino acids. The germline V and J ends were trimmed by 1 base and 1 base, with 8 bases remaining between them. CDR3 residues: CATSDFQDGTDTQYL. The CDR3 DNA reads as TGTGCCACCAGTGATTTTCAGGACGGCACAGATACGCAGTATCTT.

The chain is built from TRBV5-5 and TRBJ1-4; D possibly corresponds to TRBD1 (5 bases). V lost 0 bases to trimming and J lost 1 base, with 7 bases between them. Germline CDR1 SGHKS, CDR2 YYEKEE (reference sequence). The CDR3 contains 15 residues. Here the CDR3 reads CASSLVTGTNEKLFF. The CDR3 DNA reads as TGTGCCAGCAGCTTGGTTACAGGAACTAATGAAAAACTGTTTTTT.

This clonotype was detected many times. V and J are TRBV4-3 and TRBJ2-7, with 7 bases that match TRBD2. With 3 bases clipped from V and 6 bases from J, the junction kept 5 bases outside the gene matches. CDR3 length: 13 residues. From germline, CDR1 is LGHNA and CDR2 YSLEER. The CDR3 DNA sequence: TGCGCCAGCAGCCAGCAGCGGGGTGGCGAGCAGTACTTC. It codes for CASSQQRGGEQYF.

This clonotype was seen repeatedly, ten times or more. The gene calls are TRBV20-1 and TRBJ1-2, with 8 bases fitting TRBD1. CDR3 length: 16 residues. The germline CDR1 and CDR2 sequences are DFQATT and SNEGSKA (reference sequence). Losses at the gene ends were 1 base for V and 11 bases for J; bases not matched to a gene: 18. The CDR3 protein is CSARVREGTGGLSYTF. In DNA, the CDR3 is TGCAGTGCTAGAGTTAGAGAGGGGACAGGTGGTCTCTCGTACACCTTC.

This clonotype was picked up a small number of times. The chain joins TRBV20-1 to TRBJ1-6, with 10 bases matching TRBD1. V lost 5 bases and J lost 14; bases outside the gene matches: 12. CDR1 and CDR2 (germline): DFQATT, SNEGSKA (reference sequence). This CDR3 region has 14 residues. CDR3 residues: CSAPGQGGVGSLHF. The DNA of the CDR3 is TGCAGTGCTCCTGGACAGGGGGGGGTTGGATCCCTCCACTTT.

This clonotype has only a few counts. This chain joins TRBV25-1 and TRBJ2-7, with D uncertain. Germline assignment: CDR1 MGHDK and CDR2 SYGVNS. The V and J ends lost 2 bases and 6 bases respectively, with 5 bases between them. The CDR3 contains 11 residues. The CDR3 DNA sequence: TGTGCCAGCAGTGAAGGGCTCGAGCAGTACTTC. This encodes CASSEGLEQYF.

This clonotype was seen a handful of times. The genes are TRBV13 and TRBJ2-7; D may be TRBD1 (5 bases). The CDR3 consists of 12 residues. V was pared by 4 bases and J by 4 bases, with 8 bases between. CDR1 is PRHDT and CDR2 is FYEKMQ in the germline V gene (reference sequence). The CDR3 reads CASSSTAYEQYF. DNA of the CDR3: TGTGCCAGCAGCTCGACAGCATACGAGCAGTACTTC.

This clonotype was counted at least ten times. The chain carries TRBV9 and TRBJ1-4; D gene unclear. V lost 0 bases to trimming and J lost 4 bases, with 7 bases between them. Germline values: CDR1 SGDLS, CDR2 YYNGEE. CDR3 size: 14 residues. This CDR3 reads CASSVGGGNEKLFF. The CDR3 region has the DNA TGTGCCAGCAGCGTAGGGGGAGGTAATGAAAAACTGTTTTTT.

This clonotype was seen ten or more times. V and J are TRBV29-1 and TRBJ1-2; the D gene is possibly TRBD1 (6 bases). Looked up from germline, CDR1 is SQVTM and CDR2 is ANQGSEA. Trimming pared 5 bases from V and 4 bases from J, leaving 14 bases between. The CDR3 is 13 residues long. Written as DNA, the CDR3 is TGCAGCGTTCAACAGGGTCCTAGCTATGGCTACACCTTC. This encodes CSVQQGPSYGYTF.

This clonotype was counted between two and nine times. The chain has TRBV6-4 and TRBJ2-3; 8 bases agree with TRBD1. Looked up from germline, CDR1 is MRHNA and CDR2 is SNTAGT. The CDR3 extends over 14 amino acids. V was pared by 8 bases and J by 4 bases, with 8 bases of the junction left unmatched. CDR3 in DNA: TGTGCCAGCGGAGGGACAGGCGGGGCAGATACGCAGTATTTT. Translated, it gives CASGGTGGADTQYF.

This clonotype was observed many times. The chain couples TRBV20-1 to TRBJ1-6; TRBD1 agrees at 9 bases. The junction had 7 bases not matched to a gene; V was cut back by 0 bases and J by 10 bases. Germline CDR1 is DFQATT and CDR2 is SNEGSKA (reference sequence). This CDR3 region has 15 residues. The CDR3 DNA reads TGCAGTGCTAGAGATAGGGACAGGGTGAGATCACCCCTCCACTTT. Its protein product is CSARDRDRVRSPLHF.

This clonotype was seen a handful of times. The chain employs TRBV7-2 and TRBJ1-1; D gene unclear. The CDR3 covers 14 residues. Trimming removed 5 bases from V and 7 bases from J, with 17 bases in between. CDR1 and CDR2 (germline): SGHTA, FQGNSA. CDR3 protein: CASSPRRHEIEAFF. In nucleotides, the CDR3 is TGTGCCAGCAGCCCCCGTAGGCACGAGATTGAAGCTTTCTTT.

Ten or more counts support this clonotype. J is TRBJ2-2 and V is TRBV6-4, with D tentatively TRBD2 (6 bases). Germline values: CDR1 MRHNA, CDR2 SNTAGT. V shed 4 bases and J shed 3 bases, with 12 bases lying between them. The CDR3 consists of 15 residues. The CDR3 here is CASSAGKRDTGELFF. For the CDR3, the DNA is TGTGCCAGCAGTGCTGGGAAGCGGGACACCGGGGAGCTGTTTTTT.

This clonotype appeared a few times. The chain couples TRBV2 to TRBJ2-2; D call uncertain. With 6 bases removed from V and 1 base from J, the gap between germline ends came to 9 bases. The CDR3 length is 14 residues. Per germline, CDR1 SNHLY and CDR2 FYNNEI. CDR3 residues: CASRLDGNTGELFF. Here the CDR3 DNA reads TGTGCCAGCAGACTGGACGGGAACACCGGGGAGCTGTTTTTT. Together with reference TRBV2 and TRBJ2-2, the CDR3 gives the full variable domain: EPEVTQTPSHQVTQMGQEVILRCVPISNHLYFYWYRQILGQKVEFLVSFYNNEISEKSEIFDDQFSVERPDGSNFTLKIRSTKLEDSAMYFCASRLDGNTGELFFGEGSRLTVL.

This clonotype was counted between two and nine times. The chain couples TRBV29-1 to TRBJ2-1, with D unresolved. There are 14 residues in the CDR3. V was shortened by 2 bases and J by 0 bases, with 8 bases between the two germline ends. Germline V lookup: CDR1 SQVTM, CDR2 ANQGSEA. The CDR3 spells CSVEIVGSYNEQFF. The CDR3 DNA sequence: TGCAGCGTTGAAATCGTAGGCTCCTACAATGAGCAGTTCTTC.

The chain carries TRBV11-2 and TRBJ1-1; D uncertain. Per the germline V gene, CDR1 is SGHAT and CDR2 is FQNNGV. V lost 1 base and J lost 4, with 16 bases in between. The CDR3 sequence is 16 residues long. CDR3 protein: CASSLGRRVMGTEAFF. The CDR3 nucleotides read TGTGCCAGCAGCTTAGGCAGGAGGGTTATGGGCACTGAAGCTTTCTTT.

This clonotype has just a few counts. V is TRBV20-1 and J is TRBJ1-1; D unclear. Germline V gene lookup returns CDR1 DFQATT and CDR2 SNEGSKA (reference sequence). The CDR3 extends over 12 amino acids. This CDR3 is CSWVRLNTEAFF. CDR3 nucleotide sequence: TGCAGCTGGGTCAGGTTGAACACTGAAGCTTTCTTT.

This clonotype was seen at least ten times. CDR3 sequence reads: CASSARSSRSGGTEAFF. DNA of the CDR3: TGTGCCAGCAGCGCAAGGAGTTCTCGTTCGGGCGGCACTGAAGCTTTCTTT. The chain joins TRBV7-9 to TRBJ1-1; D ambiguous. The CDR3 is 17 amino acids. Germline-derived CDR1 and CDR2 are SEHNR and FQNEAQ (reference sequence). Trimming removed 5 bases at V and 4 bases at J, with 23 bases between.

In this sample, this clonotype turned up many times. The chain couples TRBV4-3 to TRBJ1-1, with D possibly being TRBD1 (5 bases). The germline V gene has CDR1 LGHNA and CDR2 YSLEER. V lost 0 bases, J lost 2 bases, and 16 bases lay in between. The CDR3 covers 17 residues. DNA for the CDR3: TGCGCCAGCAGCCAAGAGGGAAGGGGCTGGGGTAACACTGAAGCTTTCTTT. Its protein is CASSQEGRGWGNTEAFF.

The table lists this clonotype with a few counts. V is TRBV6-6 and J is TRBJ1-2; the match to TRBD1 covers 7 bases. Germline values: CDR1 MNHNY, CDR2 SVGAGI (reference sequence). The CDR3 extends over 13 amino acids. The trim removed 5 bases at V and 7 bases at J, leaving 7 bases unmatched. The chain's CDR3 is CASSAGTVGGYTF. Written as DNA, the CDR3 is TGTGCCAGCAGTGCGGGGACAGTCGGTGGCTACACCTTC.

This clonotype was counted many times. The rearrangement uses TRBV7-9 and TRBJ1-2; no firm D call. CDR1 is SEHNR and CDR2 is FQNEAQ in the germline V gene (reference sequence). This CDR3 has 12 residues. Trimming took off 5 bases at V and 4 bases at J, with 8 bases between the two ends. The CDR3 DNA is TGTGCCAGCAGCCAAGAGGGCTATGGCTACACCTTC. Translated, it gives CASSQEGYGYTF.

This clonotype has more than one count but fewer than ten. V is TRBV7-8 and J is TRBJ2-7; D is perhaps TRBD1 or TRBD2 (6 bases each). The germline gives CDR1 SGHVS, CDR2 FQNEAQ. The CDR3 has 15 amino acids. V lost 3 bases and J lost 2, with 14 bases in between. The DNA for the CDR3 is TGTGCCAGCAGCTTCCGCCCGGGGGCGGCCTACGAGCAGTACTTC. It yields the protein CASSFRPGAAYEQYF.

This clonotype was seen repeatedly, ten times or more. This chain links TRBV29-1 with TRBJ1-5; weak D call: TRBD1 (5 bases). Germline lookup yields CDR1 SQVTM and CDR2 ANQGSEA. The CDR3 is 14 amino acids. V lost 3 bases, J lost 0 bases, and 9 bases lay in between. CDR3 sequence: CSVETVYSNQPQHF. The CDR3 region has the DNA TGCAGCGTTGAGACAGTCTATAGCAATCAGCCCCAGCATTTT.

This clonotype occurred a few times. This chain links TRBV2 with TRBJ2-5, with TRBD2 identical over 7 bases. V shed 2 bases and J 3 bases; nucleotides not matched to a gene: 3. The CDR3 has 14 residues. Germline V CDR1 and CDR2: SNHLY, FYNNEI. Written as DNA, the CDR3 is TGTGCCAGCAGTGAAAGCGCGGGGGAAGAGACCCAGTACTTC. The encoded protein is CASSESAGEETQYF.

The rearrangement uses TRBV7-2 and TRBJ2-7; D might be TRBD2 (6 bases). In germline, CDR1 is SGHTA, CDR2 FQGNSA. Deletions cut 5 bases from V and 3 bases from J, with 14 bases between. There are 14 residues in the CDR3. The CDR3 here is CASSPTGDRYEQYF. For the CDR3, the DNA is TGTGCCAGCAGCCCGACGGGGGATCGCTACGAGCAGTACTTC.

In regard to this clonotype: With a much larger clone just one base away, this may be a read error. The chain has TRBV6-6 and TRBJ1-1, with 8 bases that match TRBD1. The CDR3 is made up of 13 amino acids. The V segment lost 11 bases and the J segment 10 bases; nucleotides outside the gene matches: 15. Germline lookup yields CDR1 MNHNY and CDR2 SVGAGI (reference sequence). This CDR3 is CAGGPGGSAGAFF. The DNA of the CDR3 is TGTGCCGGGGGCCCAGGGGGCTCGGCTGGAGCTTTCTTT.

In its sample, this clonotype was seen a few times. The rearrangement links TRBV10-3 to TRBJ1-1; TRBD1 agrees at 7 bases. Germline V gives CDR1 ENHRY, CDR2 SYGVKD. The CDR3 spans 16 residues. Unmatched junction bases numbered 4, after V lost 0 bases and J lost 0 bases. CDR3 loop: CAISESTGAMNTEAFF. CDR3 sequence (DNA): TGTGCCATCAGTGAGTCCACAGGGGCGATGAACACTGAAGCTTTCTTT.

This clonotype occurred many times. The chain employs TRBV4-3 and TRBJ2-3; 8 nucleotides line up with TRBD2. CDR3 size: 13 residues. Germline V CDR1 and CDR2: LGHNA, YSLEER. V shed 0 bases and J 14 bases; nucleotides not matched to a gene: 7. The CDR3 bases are TGCGCCAGCAGCCAAGATACAGCGGGGGTGCGGTATTTT. Amino acids: CASSQDTAGVRYF.

This clonotype was picked up a small number of times. The chain is built from TRBV7-2 and TRBJ2-1; unclear D gene. The CDR3 has 15 amino acids. CDR1 is SGHTA and CDR2 is FQGNSA in the germline V gene. Trimming took off 1 base at V and 2 bases at J, with 9 bases between the two ends. CDR3 residues: CASSLERGTYNEQFF. CDR3 nucleotide sequence: TGTGCCAGCAGCTTAGAACGCGGAACCTACAATGAGCAGTTCTTC.